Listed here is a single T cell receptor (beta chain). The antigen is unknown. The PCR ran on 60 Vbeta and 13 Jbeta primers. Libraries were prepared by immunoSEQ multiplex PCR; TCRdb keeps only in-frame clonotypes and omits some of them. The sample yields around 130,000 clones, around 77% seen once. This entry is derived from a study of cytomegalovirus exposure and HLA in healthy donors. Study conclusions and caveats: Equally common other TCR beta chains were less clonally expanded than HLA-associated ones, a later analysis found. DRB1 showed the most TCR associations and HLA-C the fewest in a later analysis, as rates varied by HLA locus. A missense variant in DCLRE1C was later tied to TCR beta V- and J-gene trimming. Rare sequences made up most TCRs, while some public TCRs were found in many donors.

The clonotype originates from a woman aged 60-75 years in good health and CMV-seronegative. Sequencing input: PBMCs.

CDR3 in DNA: TGTGCCAGCAGCTTAGTCAGGACAGTGGGCTATGGCTACACCTTC. It encodes CASSLVRTVGYGYTF. V is TRBV11-2 and J is TRBJ1-2; a possible D gene is TRBD1 (6 bases). Germline lookup yields CDR1 SGHAT and CDR2 FQNNGV. CDR3 length equals 15 residues. Trimming left V 1 base short and J 4 bases short, with 13 bases between.